These 5 T cell receptor beta chains were all obtained from the same sample, sequenced in a study of blood T cell repertoires in COVID-19. Generated by immunoSEQ multiplex PCR, the TCRdb table keeps only in-frame clones and is missing some. The profile covers roughly 70,000 clones, with about 88% appearing a single time and roughly 3.9% taken by the ten largest. Input material: peripheral blood. The receptor set was obtained from a man in his sixties or seventies with active COVID-19.

J is TRBJ1-1 and V is TRBV7-8; D is uncertain. This CDR3 spans 13 amino acids. CDR1 is SGHVS and CDR2 is FQNEAQ in the germline V gene. Deletions cut 5 bases from V and 0 bases from J, with 7 bases between. CDR3 sequence (DNA): TGTGCCAGCAGCCGCGGGTTGAACACTGAAGCTTTCTTT. Translation: CASSRGLNTEAFF.

The rearrangement links TRBV30 to TRBJ2-7, with TRBD2 matching over 9 bases. Trimming cost V 7 bases and J 6 bases; bases outside gene matches: 13. The CDR3 sequence is 14 residues long. CDR1 is GTSNPN, CDR2 SVGIG, per germline (reference sequence). The CDR3 nucleotides read TGTGCCTACCGACCACAGGCGGGGGGGCTCGAGCAGTACTTC. It codes for CAYRPQAGGLEQYF.

This sequence joins TRBV10-3 and TRBJ2-3; D is possibly TRBD2 (6 bases). V lost 10 bases and J lost 1, with 12 bases in between. From germline, CDR1 is ENHRY and CDR2 SYGVKD. The CDR3 runs 13 residues. The CDR3: CATGASGTDTQYF. The DNA of the CDR3 is TGTGCCACCGGGGCTAGCGGCACAGATACGCAGTATTTT.

V usage is TRBV30 and J usage is TRBJ1-4, with unresolved D. Germline values: CDR1 GTSNPN, CDR2 SVGIG (reference sequence). Deletions cut 6 bases from V and 0 bases from J, with 8 bases between. This CDR3 comprises 13 residues. This chain's CDR3 is CACAPSTNEKLFF. CDR3 nucleotide sequence: TGTGCCTGCGCGCCTTCAACTAATGAAAAACTGTTTTTT.

This clone was observed a few times. This sequence joins TRBV12-3 or TRBV12-4 and TRBJ2-5; D gene ambiguous. The CDR3 runs 12 residues. With 5 bases removed from V and 5 bases from J, the gap between germline ends came to 9 bases. This CDR3 reads CASSVGRETQYF. CDR3 sequence (DNA): TGTGCCAGCAGTGTGGGCCGCGAGACCCAGTACTTC.